The 30 T cell receptor beta chains given below trace back to one sample, sequenced in a study of CD8+ T cells in alopecia areata. Sample treatment: oral pan-JAK inhibitor, 5-10 mg twice daily. Reverse transcribed after extraction, RNA yielded cDNA as the sequencing template. Measured with immunoSEQ multiplex PCR; TCRdb has only the in-frame clones, and not every one. Of about 110,000 clones in the sample, roughly 50% were seen once. Source: CD8+ T cells sorted from blood, taken at week 24, from a patient treated with tofacitinib. These receptors were collected from a human donor with alopecia areata.

The chain joins TRBV2 to TRBJ1-5; perhaps TRBD1 as D (5 bases). Germline CDR1 SNHLY, CDR2 FYNNEI. The CDR3 is 12 residues long. The germline V and J ends were trimmed by 6 bases and 5 bases, with 8 bases remaining between them. The CDR3 nucleotides are TGTGCCAGCAGCGGAGGGGATCAGCCCCAGCATTTT. It is translated as CASSGGDQPQHF.

This chain joins TRBV4-2 and TRBJ2-2; no reliable D call. This CDR3 spans 16 amino acids. CDR1 and CDR2 from the germline V gene are LGHNA and YNFKEQ. The V end was cut by 0 bases, the J end by 5 bases, with 13 bases between. The CDR3 DNA reads TGTGCCAGCAGCCAAGATCGGGCTAGTGGAACCGGGGAGCTGTTTTTT. Its translation is CASSQDRASGTGELFF.

The chain has TRBV5-6 and TRBJ2-7; 8 bases agree with TRBD1. After removal of 0 bases from V and 0 bases from J, the junction contained 5 bases not matched to a gene. The CDR3 is 16 residues long. Germline loops: CDR1 SGHDT, CDR2 YYEEEE. The CDR3 loop is CASSLDPGQVSYEQYF. The CDR3 nucleotides are TGTGCCAGCAGCTTGGACCCGGGACAGGTCTCCTACGAGCAGTACTTC.

This rearrangement joins TRBV13 to TRBJ2-7, with D possibly being TRBD1 (5 bases). The CDR3 is made up of 14 amino acids. V lost 4 bases and J lost 3, with 13 bases in between. Germline CDR1 reads PRHDT; CDR2 reads FYEKMQ (reference sequence). In nucleotides, the CDR3 is TGTGCCAGCAGCTCCAGGGTAACGTACTACGAGCAGTACTTC. Translating it yields CASSSRVTYYEQYF.

In this sample, this clone turned up a few times. The J gene is TRBJ2-5, the V gene TRBV5-1; 8 bases are shared with TRBD1. CDR1 and CDR2 from the germline V gene are SGHRS and YFSETQ. The CDR3 totals 14 residues. V lost 3 bases, J lost 1 base, and 2 bases stayed unmatched. The chain's CDR3 is CASSSDRGQETQYF. Written as DNA, the CDR3 is TGCGCCAGCAGCTCAGACAGGGGCCAAGAGACCCAGTACTTC.

Remarks on this clone: Distinct nucleotide sequences in the sample also encode this CDR3. The genes are TRBV7-9 and TRBJ1-1; no definite D call. CDR1 and CDR2 from the germline V gene are SEHNR and FQNEAQ (reference sequence). The ends were cut back, 1 base at V and 1 base at J, with 7 bases in the middle. CDR3 length: 14 amino acids. This CDR3 is CASSLGGENTEAFF. CDR3 nucleotides: TGTGCCAGCAGCTTAGGAGGCGAGAACACTGAAGCTTTCTTT. Drawing the rest from reference TRBV7-9 and TRBJ1-1, the complete variable domain is DTGVSQNPRHKITKRGQNVTFRCDPISEHNRLYWYRQTLGQGPEFLTYFQNEAQLEKSRLLSDRFSAERPKGSFSTLEIQRTEQGDSAMYLCASSLGGENTEAFFGQGTRLTVV.

This clone was picked up one time. The V and J genes are TRBV18 and TRBJ2-1, with 8 bases fitting TRBD2. Trimming took 3 bases from V and 1 from J; bases not matched to a gene: 8. There are 17 residues in the CDR3. Germline V gives CDR1 KGHSH, CDR2 LQKENI. CDR3 nucleotides: TGTGCCAGCTCACCCTTACTCGGGGGGGCTTCCTACAATGAGCAGTTCTTC. This gives the protein CASSPLLGGASYNEQFF.

This chain connects TRBV7-6 to TRBJ2-7; TRBD2 might be the D (5 bases). The CDR3 runs 14 residues. Trimming pared 0 bases from V and 7 bases from J, leaving 13 bases between. The germline gives CDR1 SGHVS, CDR2 FNYEAQ. The DNA for the CDR3 is TGTGCCAGCAGCTTAGCGGGGTCGGGGTCAGAGCAGTACTTC. Its protein product is CASSLAGSGSEQYF.

The DNA of the CDR3 is TGTGCCAGCAGCTTCCAAACCTACAATGAGCAGTTCTTC. Protein: CASSFQTYNEQFF. V and J are TRBV5-6 and TRBJ2-1; no clear D gene. The CDR3 is made up of 13 amino acids. Looked up from germline, CDR1 is SGHDT and CDR2 is YYEEEE. The V gene lost 2 bases and the J gene lost 2 bases, with 5 bases spanning the gap.

The chain employs TRBV7-9 and TRBJ1-3; D is uncertain. V was cut by 4 bases and J by 0 bases, with 16 bases left in between. CDR1 and CDR2 from the germline V gene are SEHNR and FQNEAQ (reference sequence). This CDR3 is built from 17 residues. The CDR3 here is CASSSQKWEGSGNTIYF. The DNA for the CDR3 is TGTGCCAGCAGCTCCCAAAAATGGGAGGGCTCTGGAAACACCATATATTTT.

The rearrangement uses TRBV7-3 and TRBJ2-5; D perhaps matches TRBD2 (6 bases). CDR3 length equals 13 residues. With 5 bases removed from V and 1 base from J, the gap between germline ends came to 8 bases. CDR1 and CDR2 (germline): SGHTA, FQGTGA. CDR3 sequence (DNA): TGTGCCAGCAGCAATAGCGGCCAAGAGACCCAGTACTTC. Its translation: CASSNSGQETQYF.

The rearrangement joins TRBV5-4 to TRBJ1-1, with D unclear. Germline V gene data show CDR1 as SGHNT and CDR2 as YYREEE (reference sequence). CDR3 length equals 13 residues. Trimming stripped 1 base from V and 10 bases from J, with 14 bases between. CDR3 nucleotide sequence: TGTGCCAGCAGCTTGTCAGGCGAATCTCCAGCTTTCTTT. Translated: CASSLSGESPAFF.

The chain has TRBV2 and TRBJ1-2, with no clear D. Germline loops: CDR1 SNHLY, CDR2 FYNNEI. The V gene lost 2 bases and the J gene lost 4 bases, with 11 bases spanning the gap. This CDR3 has 14 amino acids. The chain's CDR3 is CASSEWPSVYGYTF. CDR3 coding DNA: TGTGCCAGCAGTGAATGGCCCTCGGTCTATGGCTACACCTTC.

This chain uses TRBV29-1 with TRBJ2-7; 9 bases align to TRBD1. Germline CDR1 is SQVTM and CDR2 is ANQGSEA. V trimming: 5 bases; J trimming: 0 bases; junction bases outside the gene matches: 8. This CDR3 spans 15 amino acids. This CDR3 is CSVPGQGSYSYEQYF. CDR3 in DNA: TGCAGCGTTCCGGGACAGGGTTCTTACTCCTACGAGCAGTACTTC.

V is TRBV12-5 and J is TRBJ1-2; D might be TRBD1 (6 bases). Trimming stripped 0 bases from V and 0 bases from J, with 14 bases between. The CDR3 is 17 amino acids. Per germline, CDR1 LGHNT and CDR2 FRNRAP. CDR3 residues: CASGLVQGYIANYGYTF. The CDR3 DNA sequence: TGTGCTAGTGGTTTGGTACAGGGATACATAGCTAACTATGGCTACACCTTC.

This chain links TRBV6-6 with TRBJ2-1, with 8 bases that match TRBD2. Looked up from germline, CDR1 is MNHNY and CDR2 is SVGAGI (reference sequence). There are 16 residues in the CDR3. V shed 0 bases and J 3 bases; nucleotides not matched to a gene: 4. CDR3 bases: TGTGCCAGCAGTTACTCGGGCGGGGGGCTCTACAATGAGCAGTTCTTC. Its protein is CASSYSGGGLYNEQFF.

This chain uses TRBV30 with TRBJ2-7, with D maybe TRBD1 (6 bases). V gave up 2 bases and J gave up 4 bases, with 15 bases separating them. Germline V CDR1 and CDR2: GTSNPN, SVGIG (reference sequence). CDR3 size: 14 residues. The CDR3 protein is CAWSQGIGDYEQYF. In nucleotides, the CDR3 is TGTGCCTGGAGTCAGGGGATAGGGGATTACGAGCAGTACTTC.

In nucleotides, the CDR3 is TGTGCCAGCAGCTTAGGGACAGGGGGCGAGTACGGCTACACCTTC. Its protein is CASSLGTGGEYGYTF. The J gene is TRBJ1-2, the V gene TRBV7-9; 11 nucleotides line up with TRBD1. This CDR3 has 15 residues. Germline loops: CDR1 SEHNR, CDR2 FQNEAQ (reference sequence). The V segment lost 1 base and the J segment 8 bases; nucleotides outside the gene matches: 6.

The chain links TRBV5-6 to TRBJ1-1, with a possible D match to TRBD1 (5 bases). The CDR3 runs to 16 residues. Deletions cut 0 bases from V and 0 bases from J, with 12 bases between. Looked up from germline, CDR1 is SGHDT and CDR2 is YYEEEE. In DNA form, the CDR3 reads TGTGCCAGCAGCTTGGTCGCAGGGATAATGAACACTGAAGCTTTCTTT. This gives the protein CASSLVAGIMNTEAFF.

This clone was recorded a few times. The chain employs TRBV2 and TRBJ2-7; 7 bases are a match to TRBD1. Germline CDR1 reads SNHLY; CDR2 reads FYNNEI. The CDR3 sequence is 15 residues long. Trimming at V came to 10 bases and at J to 3 bases, leaving 15 bases not matched to a gene. The CDR3 loop is CAILRNRDSIYEQYF. The DNA for the CDR3 is TGTGCCATATTAAGGAACCGGGACAGCATCTACGAGCAGTACTTC.

The V gene is TRBV5-6, the J gene TRBJ2-1, with a possible D match to TRBD2 (6 bases). Trimming shortened V by 4 bases and J by 2 bases, and 13 bases separated the two germline ends. Germline V gene sequence: CDR1 SGHDT, CDR2 YYEEEE. The CDR3 totals 15 residues. The CDR3 region is CASSPWGTAYNEQFF. The CDR3, as DNA: TGTGCCAGCAGCCCGTGGGGGACTGCCTACAATGAGCAGTTCTTC.

This clone was found a few times. The V call is TRBV29-1, the J call TRBJ1-3; 8 bases agree with TRBD1. V lost 4 bases and J lost 0; bases outside the gene matches: 2. The germline CDR1 and CDR2 sequences are SQVTM and ANQGSEA. This CDR3 spans 14 amino acids. The CDR3 region is CSVGDRTSGNTIYF. CDR3 DNA sequence: TGCAGCGTTGGGGACAGGACCTCTGGAAACACCATATATTTT.

CDR3 protein: CAWSNTLAVTDTQYF. CDR3 DNA sequence: TGTGCCTGGAGTAACACACTAGCAGTCACAGATACGCAGTATTTT. The chain couples TRBV30 to TRBJ2-3; a weak D match, TRBD2 (6 bases). Germline-derived CDR1 and CDR2 are GTSNPN and SVGIG (reference sequence). Between the trimmed V and J ends, which lost 2 bases and 2 bases, there was a span of 14 bases. The CDR3 has 15 residues. The full variable domain, in which reference TRBV30 and TRBJ2-3 provide the parts outside the CDR3, is SQTIHQWPATLVQPVGSPLSLECTVEGTSNPNLYWYRQAAGRGLQLLFYSVGIGQISSEVPQNLSASRPQDRQFILSSKKLLLSDSGFYLCAWSNTLAVTDTQYFGPGTRLTVL.

This chain connects TRBV27 to TRBJ2-1; 7 bases are shared with TRBD1. The CDR3 is 14 amino acids. The germline CDR1 and CDR2 sequences are MNHEY and SMNVEV (reference sequence). Losses at the gene ends were 2 bases for V and 4 bases for J; bases not matched to a gene: 2. Here the CDR3 reads CASSLGTVYNEQFF. Here the CDR3 DNA reads TGTGCCAGCAGTTTAGGGACAGTGTACAATGAGCAGTTCTTC.

The chain couples TRBV29-1 to TRBJ2-7; 12 bases line up with TRBD2. V was pared by 5 bases and J by 1 base, with 3 bases of the junction left unmatched. The CDR3 consists of 14 residues. Looked up from germline, CDR1 is SQVTM and CDR2 is ANQGSEA. In DNA, the CDR3 is TGCAGCGTTCCGGGACTAGCGGGTTCCTACGAGCAGTACTTC. Its translation is CSVPGLAGSYEQYF.

The rearrangement uses TRBV5-1 and TRBJ1-2; a weak D match, TRBD1 (5 bases). The CDR3 runs to 14 residues. V was trimmed by 0 bases and J by 6 bases, leaving 12 bases between them. Germline values: CDR1 SGHRS, CDR2 YFSETQ. CDR3 residues: CASSLGRATHGYTF. The CDR3 coding sequence is TGCGCCAGCAGCTTGGGCAGGGCCACGCATGGCTACACCTTC.

The chain recombines TRBV6-1 with TRBJ2-7; D possibly corresponds to TRBD1 (5 bases). Trimming left V 5 bases short and J 3 bases short, with 14 bases between. Germline V gene data show CDR1 as MNHNS and CDR2 as SASEGT. CDR3 length: 14 amino acids. Here the CDR3 reads CASSNTGPGYEQYF. The DNA for the CDR3 is TGTGCCAGCAGTAACACAGGTCCGGGCTACGAGCAGTACTTC.

This chain links TRBV10-3 with TRBJ1-1; TRBD1 matches 9 bases. The V gene end was trimmed by 6 bases and the J gene end by 3 bases; junction bases not matched to a gene: 14. The CDR3 has 17 residues. The germline CDR1 and CDR2 sequences are ENHRY and SYGVKD. The CDR3 nucleotides read TGTGCCATCAGCCCAGCCCCGGGACAGGGCGAAGACACTGAAGCTTTCTTT. It is translated as CAISPAPGQGEDTEAFF.

CDR3 coding DNA: TGTGCCAGCAGCCGGGACAGGAAAAGGAACTATGGCTACACCTTC. This encodes CASSRDRKRNYGYTF. The rearrangement joins TRBV5-6 to TRBJ1-2, with TRBD1 matching over 8 bases. V lost 4 bases, J lost 2 bases, and 7 bases stayed unmatched. Germline CDR1 and CDR2: SGHDT and YYEEEE. The CDR3 loop spans 15 amino acids.

The chain employs TRBV6-6 and TRBJ1-1, with D unclear. Germline V gives CDR1 MNHNY, CDR2 SVGAGI (reference sequence). CDR3 length equals 15 residues. V lost 0 bases and J 3 bases, leaving 11 bases between the germline ends. The CDR3 loop is CASSYSPILDTEAFF. In DNA form, the CDR3 reads TGTGCCAGCAGTTACTCCCCGATTTTAGACACTGAAGCTTTCTTT.